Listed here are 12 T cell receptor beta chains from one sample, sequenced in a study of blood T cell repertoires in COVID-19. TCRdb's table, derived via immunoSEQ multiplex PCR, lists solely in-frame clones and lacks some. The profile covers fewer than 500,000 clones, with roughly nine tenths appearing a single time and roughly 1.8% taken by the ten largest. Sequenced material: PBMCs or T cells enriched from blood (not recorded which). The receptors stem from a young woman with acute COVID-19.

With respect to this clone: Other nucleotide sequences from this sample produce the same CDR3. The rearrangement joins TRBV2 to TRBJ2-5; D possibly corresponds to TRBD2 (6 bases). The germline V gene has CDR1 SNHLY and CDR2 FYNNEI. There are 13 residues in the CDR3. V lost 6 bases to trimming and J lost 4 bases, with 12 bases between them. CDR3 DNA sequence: TGTGCCAGCAGGGGGACCGGGGGAGAGACCCAGTACTTC. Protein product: CASRGTGGETQYF.

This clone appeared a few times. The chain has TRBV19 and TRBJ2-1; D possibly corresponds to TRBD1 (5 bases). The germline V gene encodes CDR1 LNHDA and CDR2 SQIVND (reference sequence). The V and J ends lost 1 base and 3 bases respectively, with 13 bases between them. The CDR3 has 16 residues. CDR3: CASSIGGRRVYNEQFF. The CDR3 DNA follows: TGTGCCAGTAGTATAGGGGGCAGGCGTGTCTACAATGAGCAGTTCTTC.

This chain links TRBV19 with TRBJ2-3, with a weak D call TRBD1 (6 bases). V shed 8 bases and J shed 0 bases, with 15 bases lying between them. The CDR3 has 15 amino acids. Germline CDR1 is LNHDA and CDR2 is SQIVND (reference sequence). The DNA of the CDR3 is TGTGCCAGTGCAGGGGTCGTCACTAGCACAGATACGCAGTATTTT. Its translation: CASAGVVTSTDTQYF.

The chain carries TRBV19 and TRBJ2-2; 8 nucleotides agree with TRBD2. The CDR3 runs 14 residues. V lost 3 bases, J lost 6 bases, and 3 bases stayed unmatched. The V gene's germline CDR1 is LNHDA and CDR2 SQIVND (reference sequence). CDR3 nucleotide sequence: TGTGCCAGTAGTATTCGGGGGGGTTCCGGGGAGCTGTTTTTT. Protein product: CASSIRGGSGELFF.

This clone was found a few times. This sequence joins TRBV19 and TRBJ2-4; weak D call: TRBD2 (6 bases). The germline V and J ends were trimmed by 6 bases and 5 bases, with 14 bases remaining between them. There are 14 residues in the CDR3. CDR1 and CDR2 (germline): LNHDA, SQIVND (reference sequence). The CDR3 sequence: CASSGGAGENIQYF. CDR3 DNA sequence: TGTGCCAGTAGCGGAGGGGCTGGCGAAAACATTCAGTACTTC.

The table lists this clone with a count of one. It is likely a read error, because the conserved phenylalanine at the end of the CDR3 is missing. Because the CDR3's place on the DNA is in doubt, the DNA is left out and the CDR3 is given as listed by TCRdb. The CDR3 here is CASSLTWVGDPRGL. The chain recombines TRBV5-5 with TRBJ2-7; the D segment call TRBD2 is taken from the table without a DNA check. Per the germline V gene, CDR1 is SGHKS and CDR2 is YYEKEE (reference sequence). The CDR3 is 14 residues long, counting both termini.

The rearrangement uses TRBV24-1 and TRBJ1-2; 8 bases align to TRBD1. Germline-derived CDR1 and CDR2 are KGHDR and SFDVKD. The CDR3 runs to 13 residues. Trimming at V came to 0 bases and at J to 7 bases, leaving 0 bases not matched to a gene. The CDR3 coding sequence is TGTGCCACCAGTGATTTGACAGGGGGTGGCTACACCTTC. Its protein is CATSDLTGGGYTF.

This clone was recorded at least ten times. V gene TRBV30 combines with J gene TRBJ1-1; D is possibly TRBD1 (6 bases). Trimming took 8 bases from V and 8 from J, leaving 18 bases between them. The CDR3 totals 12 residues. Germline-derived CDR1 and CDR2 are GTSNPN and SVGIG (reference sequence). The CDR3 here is CARDARGLEAFF. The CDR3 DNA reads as TGTGCCCGGGACGCGCGGGGGCTCGAAGCTTTCTTT. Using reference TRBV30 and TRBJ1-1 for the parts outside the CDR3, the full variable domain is SQTIHQWPATLVQPVGSPLSLECTVEGTSNPNLYWYRQAAGRGLQLLFYSVGIGQISSEVPQNLSASRPQDRQFILSSKKLLLSDSGFYLCARDARGLEAFFGQGTRLTVV.

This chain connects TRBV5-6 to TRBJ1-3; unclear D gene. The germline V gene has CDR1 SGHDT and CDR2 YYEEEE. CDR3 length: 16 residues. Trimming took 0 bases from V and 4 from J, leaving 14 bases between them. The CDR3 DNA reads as TGTGCCAGCAGCTTGGAAAAAGAGGGATACGGAAACACCATATATTTT. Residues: CASSLEKEGYGNTIYF.

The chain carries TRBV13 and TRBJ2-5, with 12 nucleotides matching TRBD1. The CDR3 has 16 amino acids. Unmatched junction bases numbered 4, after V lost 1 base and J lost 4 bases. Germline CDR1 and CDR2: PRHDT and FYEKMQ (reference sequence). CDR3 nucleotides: TGTGCCAGCAGCTTAGAGGGACAGGGGGCATCAGAGACCCAGTACTTC. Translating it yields CASSLEGQGASETQYF.

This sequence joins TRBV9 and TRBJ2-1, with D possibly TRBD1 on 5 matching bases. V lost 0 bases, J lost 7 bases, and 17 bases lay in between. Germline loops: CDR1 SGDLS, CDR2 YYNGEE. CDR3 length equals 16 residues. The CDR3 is CASSVAPQPRVNEQFF. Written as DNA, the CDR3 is TGTGCCAGCAGCGTAGCCCCACAACCCAGGGTTAATGAGCAGTTCTTC.

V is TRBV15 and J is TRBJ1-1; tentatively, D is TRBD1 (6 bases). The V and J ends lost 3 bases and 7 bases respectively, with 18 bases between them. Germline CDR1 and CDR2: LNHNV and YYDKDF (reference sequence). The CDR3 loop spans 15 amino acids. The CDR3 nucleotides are TGTGCCACCAGCAGGAGGAGTACAGGGAACGGTGAAGCTTTCTTT. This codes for CATSRRSTGNGEAFF.